This TCR beta chain was identified in a study of blood T cell repertoires in COVID-19. Study-wide context: Donors in the United States, Italy and Spain gave samples during acute or convalescent COVID-19. PBMCs, B-cell-depleted T cells, or T cells were the source of the cDNA or gDNA that made up the material.

Either two negative PCRs, clearance, or symptom resolution qualified Cohort 3 donors as recovered. Germline assignment: CDR1 DFQATT and CDR2 SNEGSKA (reference sequence). This CDR3 is built from 19 residues. V lost 3 bases, J lost 0 bases, and 26 bases lay in between. Per the study methods: Researchers report that nucleated cell counts were estimated from reference gene primer amplification. The repertoire was sequenced with immunoSEQ multiplex PCR; TCRdb's copy has only in-frame clones and lacks some. The V and J calls and clone size come from that table; D and trimming were worked out from the DNA. The table lists about 460,000 clones, approximately 86% of them singletons.

The receptor's source is a woman aged 60-70 years who had recovered from COVID-19. J is TRBJ2-5 and V is TRBV20-1; a possible D gene is TRBD1 (5 bases). The sample comprised PBMCs or T cells enriched from blood (not recorded which). In nucleotides, the CDR3 is TGCAGTGCTAGTTACTGGGGCGCTTTCCCGGAACCGTACCAAGAGACCCAGTACTTC. Translating gives CSASYWGAFPEPYQETQYF.